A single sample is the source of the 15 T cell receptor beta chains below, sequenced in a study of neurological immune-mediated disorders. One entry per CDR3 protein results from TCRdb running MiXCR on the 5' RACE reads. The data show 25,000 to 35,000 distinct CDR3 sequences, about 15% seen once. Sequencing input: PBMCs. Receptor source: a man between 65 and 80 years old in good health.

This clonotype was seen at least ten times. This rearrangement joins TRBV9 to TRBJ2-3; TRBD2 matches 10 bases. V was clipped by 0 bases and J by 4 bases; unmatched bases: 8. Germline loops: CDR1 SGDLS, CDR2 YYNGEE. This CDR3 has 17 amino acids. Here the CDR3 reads CASSVAVQRGGPDTQYF. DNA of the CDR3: TGTGCCAGCAGCGTAGCAGTGCAGCGGGGGGGCCCAGATACGCAGTATTTT.

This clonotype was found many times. The CDR3 region is CASIPTGITGELFF. CDR3 nucleotides: TGTGCCAGCATTCCGACAGGCATCACCGGGGAGCTGTTTTTT. The chain links TRBV6-1 to TRBJ2-2; D may be TRBD1 (6 bases). Trimming took 7 bases from V and 4 from J, leaving 13 bases between them. The CDR3 is made up of 14 amino acids. CDR1 is MNHNS and CDR2 is SASEGT in the germline V gene.

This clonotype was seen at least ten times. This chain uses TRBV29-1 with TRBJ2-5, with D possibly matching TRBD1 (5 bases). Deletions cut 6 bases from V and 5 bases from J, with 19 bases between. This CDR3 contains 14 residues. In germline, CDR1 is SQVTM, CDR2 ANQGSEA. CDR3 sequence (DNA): TGCAGCGTCGAGACAGCATCGGTTGGGGAGACCCAGTACTTC. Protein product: CSVETASVGETQYF.

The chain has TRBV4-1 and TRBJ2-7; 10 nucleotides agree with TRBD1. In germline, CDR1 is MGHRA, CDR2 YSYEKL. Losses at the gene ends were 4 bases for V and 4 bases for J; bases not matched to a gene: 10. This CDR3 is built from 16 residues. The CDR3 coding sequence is TGCGCCAGCAGCCTTCAGGCCGGGACAGGGGCGTACGAGCAGTACTTC. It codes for CASSLQAGTGAYEQYF.

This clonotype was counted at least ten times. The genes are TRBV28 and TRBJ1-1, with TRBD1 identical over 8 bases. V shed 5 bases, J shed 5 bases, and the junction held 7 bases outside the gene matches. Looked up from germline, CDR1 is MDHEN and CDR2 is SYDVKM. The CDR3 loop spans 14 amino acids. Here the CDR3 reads CASSQGARRTEAFF. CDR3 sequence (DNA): TGTGCCAGCAGTCAGGGGGCGCGGCGGACTGAAGCTTTCTTT.

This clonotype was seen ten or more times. CDR3 amino acids: CASSLDRAYEQYF. For the CDR3, the DNA is TGCGCCAGCAGCCTGGACAGGGCGTACGAGCAGTACTTC. V usage is TRBV5-1 and J usage is TRBJ2-7; 8 bases are a match to TRBD1. The junction had 4 bases not matched to a gene; V was cut back by 4 bases and J by 4 bases. The CDR3 is 13 amino acids. Germline CDR1 reads SGHRS; CDR2 reads YFSETQ. Complete variable domain (other parts from reference TRBV5-1 and TRBJ2-7): KAGVTQTPRYLIKTRGQQVTLSCSPISGHRSVSWYQQTPGQGLQFLFEYFSETQRNKGNFPGRFSGRQFSNSRSEMNVSTLELGDSALYLCASSLDRAYEQYFGPGTRLTVT.

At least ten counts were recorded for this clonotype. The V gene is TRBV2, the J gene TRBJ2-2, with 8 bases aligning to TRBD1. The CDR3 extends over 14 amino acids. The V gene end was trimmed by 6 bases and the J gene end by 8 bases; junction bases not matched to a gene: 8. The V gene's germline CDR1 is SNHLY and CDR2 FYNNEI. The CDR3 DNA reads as TGTGCCAGCAGGAGTGGTGACAGGGGAGGGGAGCTGTTTTTT. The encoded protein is CASRSGDRGGELFF.

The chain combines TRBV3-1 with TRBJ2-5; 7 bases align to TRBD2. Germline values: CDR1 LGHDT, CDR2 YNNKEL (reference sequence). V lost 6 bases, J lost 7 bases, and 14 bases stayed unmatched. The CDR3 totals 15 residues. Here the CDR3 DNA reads TGTGCCAGCAGTCTCCCTCGGACTAGACGTGTGACCCAGTACTTC. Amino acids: CASSLPRTRRVTQYF.

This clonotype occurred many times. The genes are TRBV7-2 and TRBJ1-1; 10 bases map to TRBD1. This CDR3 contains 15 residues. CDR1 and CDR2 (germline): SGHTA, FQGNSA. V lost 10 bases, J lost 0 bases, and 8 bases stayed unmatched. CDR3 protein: CATKDRGSLNTEAFF. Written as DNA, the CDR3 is TGTGCCACCAAGGACAGGGGGAGCTTGAACACTGAAGCTTTCTTT.

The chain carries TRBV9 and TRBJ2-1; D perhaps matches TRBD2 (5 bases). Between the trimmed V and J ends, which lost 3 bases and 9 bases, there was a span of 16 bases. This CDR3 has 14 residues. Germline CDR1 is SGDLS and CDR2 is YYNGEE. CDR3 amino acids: CASSEGLAVGEQFF. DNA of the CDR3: TGTGCCAGCAGCGAAGGACTGGCCGTCGGTGAGCAGTTCTTC.

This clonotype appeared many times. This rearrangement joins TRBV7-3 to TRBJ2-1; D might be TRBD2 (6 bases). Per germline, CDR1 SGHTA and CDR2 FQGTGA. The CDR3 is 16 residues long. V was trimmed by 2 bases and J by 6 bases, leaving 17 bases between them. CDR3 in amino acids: CASSLQGRGAFNEQFF. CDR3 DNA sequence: TGTGCCAGCAGCTTACAAGGGCGGGGAGCCTTCAATGAGCAGTTCTTC.

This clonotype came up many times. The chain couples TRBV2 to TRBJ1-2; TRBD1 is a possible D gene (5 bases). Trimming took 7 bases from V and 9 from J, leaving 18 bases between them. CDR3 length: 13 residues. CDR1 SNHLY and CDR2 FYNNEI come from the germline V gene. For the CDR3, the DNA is TGTGCCAGCAACATAAGGGGTTCCCTAAGCTACACCTTC. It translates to CASNIRGSLSYTF.

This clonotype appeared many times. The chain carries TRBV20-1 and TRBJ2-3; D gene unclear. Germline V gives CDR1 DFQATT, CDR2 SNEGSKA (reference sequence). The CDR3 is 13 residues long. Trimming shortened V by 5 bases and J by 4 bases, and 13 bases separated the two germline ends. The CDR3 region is CSAQTGSSDTQYF. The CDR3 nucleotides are TGCAGTGCTCAAACCGGGTCCTCAGATACGCAGTATTTT.

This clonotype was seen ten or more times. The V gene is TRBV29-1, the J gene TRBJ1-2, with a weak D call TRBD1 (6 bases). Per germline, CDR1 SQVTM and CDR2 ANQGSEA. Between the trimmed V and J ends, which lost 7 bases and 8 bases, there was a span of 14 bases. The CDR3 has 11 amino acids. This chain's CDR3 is CSALQGSGYTF. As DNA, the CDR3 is TGCAGCGCACTACAGGGTAGCGGCTACACCTTC.

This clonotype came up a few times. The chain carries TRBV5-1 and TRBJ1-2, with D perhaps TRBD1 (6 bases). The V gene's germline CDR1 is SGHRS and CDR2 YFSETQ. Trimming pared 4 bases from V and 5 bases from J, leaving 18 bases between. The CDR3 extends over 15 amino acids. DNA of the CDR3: TGCGCCAGCAGCCCAACAGGTGGGCAGGGGTATGGCTACACCTTC. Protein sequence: CASSPTGGQGYGYTF.